These T cell receptor beta chains were read from a single sample in a study of blood T cells in healthy people across ages. TCRdb reprocessed the 5' RACE reads via MiXCR and lists one record per CDR3 protein. The sample lists 1.5 million to 2 million distinct CDR3 sequences; roughly 32% were seen once. Sequencing was performed on blood. The receptors shown here come from a woman in her twenties or thirties in good health. Both conserved end residues are part of each CDR3. A D gene is named only where the DNA matches it firmly. Size is stated for part of the rows, as once, few or many counts, or as a class when the clone is expanded.

v_call	j_call	d_call	clone_size	cdr3_nt	cdr3_aa
TRBV9	TRBJ2-7	TRBD2	-	TGTGCCAGCAGCCCCCAGGCGGGGGGGCAGTACGAGCAGTACTTC	CASSPQAGGQYEQYF
TRBV20-1	TRBJ2-6	-	-	TGCAGTGCAATAAGCTCTGGGGCCAACGTCCTGACTTTC	CSAISSGANVLTF
TRBV4-1	TRBJ2-7	TRBD1	-	TGCGCCAGCAGCCAAGTCCTCGGGGACAGGGTATACTTC	CASSQVLGDRVYF
TRBV29-1	TRBJ2-7	-	many	TGCAGCGCAAAGAGAGAATACGAGCAGTACTTC	CSAKREYEQYF
TRBV11-2	TRBJ2-3	TRBD2	few	TGTGCCAGCAGCTTAGAAAGCGGGGGGCTTGCAGATACGCAGTATTTT	CASSLESGGLADTQYF
TRBV20-1	TRBJ2-3	-	few	TGCAGTGCGAAGACTTACACAGATACGCAGTATTTT	CSAKTYTDTQYF
TRBV12-3/TRBV12-4	TRBJ2-5	-	-	TGTGCCAGCAGTTTGTCTTACCTCTGGGCGACCCAGTACTTC	CASSLSYLWATQYF
TRBV30	TRBJ2-3	-	-	TGTGCCTGGAGTGTACCGATGCCGAATTTAGATTTCACAGATACGCAGTATTTT	CAWSVPMPNLDFTDTQYF
TRBV20-1	TRBJ1-1	-	-	TGCAGTGCTAGACGGAGGGTCGACACTGAAGCTTTCTTT	CSARRRVDTEAFF
TRBV4-1	TRBJ1-6	-	-	TGCGCCAGCAGCCAAGAAGGAGCACAGGATAATTCACCCCTCCACTTT	CASSQEGAQDNSPLHF
TRBV6-1	TRBJ2-4	TRBD2	few	TGTGCCGGGCGGGGGTATAGGGACATTCAGTACTTC	CAGRGYRDIQYF
TRBV10-3	TRBJ2-5	TRBD1	-	TGTGCCATCAGTGAACTGACAGGGGCTGAGACCCAGTACTTC	CAISELTGAETQYF
TRBV4-1	TRBJ2-7	-	-	TGCGCCAGCAGCCAAAATAAGGGGGACTACGAGCAGTACTTC	CASSQNKGDYEQYF
TRBV28	TRBJ1-2	TRBD1	-	TGTGCCAGTACCAGCTATGACAGGGGATATAACTATGGCTACACCTTC	CASTSYDRGYNYGYTF
TRBV24-1	TRBJ2-7	-	-	TGTGCCACCAGTGACCGTAACAGGGACGAGCAGTACTTC	CATSDRNRDEQYF
TRBV6-1	TRBJ1-4	-	-	TGTGCCAGCAGTCCCGACGGTAGATCTGCAACTAATGAAAAACTGTTTTTT	CASSPDGRSATNEKLFF
TRBV4-2	TRBJ2-1	TRBD2	few	TGTGCCAGCAGCACAGGACTAGCGCAGATTTACAATGAGCAGTTCTTC	CASSTGLAQIYNEQFF
TRBV5-1	TRBJ1-4	-	many	TGCGCCAGCAGCTTGGCCGGACGTGGGGAAAAACTGTTTTTT	CASSLAGRGEKLFF
TRBV7-6	TRBJ1-4	-	few	TGTGCCAGCAGCCCATTTCGACAAGAAATTAATGAAAAACTGTTTTTT	CASSPFRQEINEKLFF
TRBV7-2	TRBJ1-1	-	-	TGTGCCAGCAGGGCGAGGAGGGGGGTGAACACTGAAGCTTTCTTT	CASRARRGVNTEAFF
TRBV2	TRBJ2-3	-	few	TGTGCCAGCAGTGAGGAGGGCCGAAGCACAGATACGCAGTATTTT	CASSEEGRSTDTQYF
TRBV6-1	TRBJ1-1	TRBD1	-	TGTGCCAGCAGCGGGGGACAGGGTCTCGCTGAAGCTTTCTTT	CASSGGQGLAEAFF
TRBV20-1	TRBJ1-2	TRBD1	-	TGCAGTGCTGGGACAGGGTCCAATGGCTACACCTTC	CSAGTGSNGYTF
TRBV12-3/TRBV12-4	TRBJ2-7	TRBD1	few	TGTGCCAGCACCACCGTCGGACAGGGGGCTCACGAGCAGTACTTC	CASTTVGQGAHEQYF
TRBV4-2	TRBJ2-7	TRBD2	-	TGTGCCAGCAGCCCGCCTAGCGGCGCCTACGAGCAGTACTTC	CASSPPSGAYEQYF
TRBV13	TRBJ2-5	-	many	TGTGCCAGCAGCTTAGGTACCAGGGGAGAGACCCAGTACTTC	CASSLGTRGETQYF
TRBV12-3/TRBV12-4	TRBJ1-1	-	-	TGTGCCAGCAGTGAGAACAGGGTTCGATGGAACACTGAAGCTTTCTTT	CASSENRVRWNTEAFF
TRBV28	TRBJ2-5	-	-	TGTGCCAGCAGTCCCAGGGGCGGGGGATTCCAAGAGACCCAGTACTTC	CASSPRGGGFQETQYF
TRBV5-1	TRBJ2-3	TRBD2	many	TGCGCCAGCAGGCCGACTAGCGGGAGTACAGATACGCAGTATTTT	CASRPTSGSTDTQYF
TRBV6-1	TRBJ2-7	-	few	TGTGCCAGCAGTGGCCAGGGAATTGCGACCTACGAGCAGTACTTC	CASSGQGIATYEQYF
TRBV7-9	TRBJ2-5	TRBD2	-	TGTGCCAGCACTGGCCCCAAGGGTCGGGAGGGGACCCAGTACTTC	CASTGPKGREGTQYF
TRBV6-2/TRBV6-3	TRBJ2-2	-	-	TGTGCCAGTTCCAGGGTGAGCACCGGGGAGCTGTTTTTT	CASSRVSTGELFF
TRBV12-3/TRBV12-4	TRBJ2-1	-	few	TGTGCCAGCAGAGCCCAGGGGGGCGTATACAATGAGCAGTTCTTC	CASRAQGGVYNEQFF
TRBV10-3	TRBJ2-3	TRBD1	few	TGTGCCATCAGTGAGACAGGGGTAAGAGGCTCAGATACGCAGTATTTT	CAISETGVRGSDTQYF
TRBV7-6	TRBJ2-3	-	-	TGTGCCAGCAGCTTAGGGGAAGGCGGGGACCTCACAGATACGCAGTATTTT	CASSLGEGGDLTDTQYF
TRBV4-1	TRBJ2-2	TRBD2	many	TGTGCCAGCAGCCAGGGACTAGCGGGAGCCGGGGAGCTGTTTTTT	CASSQGLAGAGELFF
TRBV5-1	TRBJ2-3	-	-	TGCGCCAGCAGCAGGACTACTGGGACAGATACGCAGTATTTT	CASSRTTGTDTQYF
TRBV24-1	TRBJ2-5	TRBD2	-	TGTGCCGCCAGTGATTCGGGACTAGCGGGGGGGACCCAGTACTTC	CAASDSGLAGGTQYF
TRBV4-1	TRBJ2-1	TRBD1	-	TGCGCCAGCAGCCAAGTCGGAGACAGGGCGGATGAGCAGTTCTTC	CASSQVGDRADEQFF
TRBV29-1	TRBJ1-4	TRBD1	-	TGCAGCGTTGAAAAGGGACAGGGAATAGAAAAACTGTTTTTT	CSVEKGQGIEKLFF
TRBV30	TRBJ1-1	TRBD1	-	TGTGCCTGGAGGGACAGGGTCGACACTGAAGCTTTCTTT	CAWRDRVDTEAFF
TRBV10-2	TRBJ1-5	TRBD1	-	TGCGCCAGCAGTGACAGGACAGGACCCTATAGCAATCAGCCCCAGCATTTT	CASSDRTGPYSNQPQHF
TRBV30	TRBJ1-1	-	-	TGTGCCTGGAGTGGAGGAGGAAAAACTGAAGCTTTCTTT	CAWSGGGKTEAFF
TRBV20-1	TRBJ1-2	TRBD1	-	TGCAGTGCAGACCCCGGGACAGCGTGGGGTTACACCTTC	CSADPGTAWGYTF
TRBV29-1	TRBJ2-1	-	many	TGCAGCGTTGCTGGGCCCCCCAATGAGCAGTTCTTC	CSVAGPPNEQFF
TRBV15	TRBJ2-7	TRBD1	-	TGTGCCACCAGCAGTTGGGACAGGGCTTCCTACGAGCAGTACTTC	CATSSWDRASYEQYF
TRBV6-2/TRBV6-3	TRBJ2-1	TRBD1	-	TGTGCCAGCAGTTACCCCGGGACAGGGGACTTATACAATGAGCAGTTCTTC	CASSYPGTGDLYNEQFF
TRBV20-1	TRBJ1-4	TRBD1	few	TGCAGTGCCCTGGGGGACAGTCTCGAACTAGACGCGAATGAAAAACTGTTTTTT	CSALGDSLELDANEKLFF
TRBV28	TRBJ1-2	TRBD1	-	TGTGCCAGCCACGACAGGGGGCTTGGCTATGGCTACACCTTC	CASHDRGLGYGYTF
TRBV11-2	TRBJ2-5	-	few	TGTGCCAGCAGCTTCTCAACGGGAGAGATCCAAGAGACCCAGTACTTC	CASSFSTGEIQETQYF
TRBV19	TRBJ2-5	-	-	TGTGCCAGTCTCCCTCGAGCCAGGGGCCCAATTCTCCAAGAGACCCAGTACTTC	CASLPRARGPILQETQYF
TRBV30	TRBJ2-7	TRBD2	few	TGTGCCTGGAGGGGACTAGCTACCTACGAGCAGTACTTC	CAWRGLATYEQYF
TRBV21-1	TRBJ2-7	-	-	TGTGCCAGCAACCCCGCGGTATACGAGCAGTACTTC	CASNPAVYEQYF
TRBV4-1	TRBJ1-1	-	-	TGCGCCAGCAGGCCCGGAGGGAATATGAACACTGAAGCTTTCTTT	CASRPGGNMNTEAFF
TRBV6-5	TRBJ2-2	-	-	TGTGCCAGCAGTTTTCAACTTCTCGGCGGGGAGCTGTTTTTT	CASSFQLLGGELFF